What follows are 16 T cell receptor beta chains derived from one specimen sequenced in a study of blood T cell repertoires in COVID-19. The table came from immunoSEQ multiplex PCR; TCRdb's copy has only in-frame clones and leaves some out. Of approximately 240,000 clones listed, roughly 84% are singletons. Sequenced material: peripheral blood. The origin of the receptors is a woman in her sixties or seventies who had recovered from COVID-19.

Here the CDR3 DNA reads TGTGCCAGCAGCACCGGGACAGGCACAAACACAGATACGCAGTATTTT. Translation: CASSTGTGTNTDTQYF. The gene calls are TRBV5-8 and TRBJ2-3; 8 bases are a match to TRBD1. V lost 4 bases and J lost 2; bases outside the gene matches: 9. Germline-derived CDR1 and CDR2 are SGHTS and YDEGEE. There are 16 residues in the CDR3.

The genes are TRBV7-9 and TRBJ2-1; perhaps TRBD2 as D (6 bases). Germline CDR1 is SEHNR and CDR2 is FQNEAQ (reference sequence). The germline V and J ends were trimmed by 1 base and 9 bases, with 16 bases remaining between them. The CDR3 is made up of 15 amino acids. The CDR3 DNA reads as TGTGCCAGCAGCTTAGAAGGGTCGCTAGCGCTTGAGCAGTTCTTC. This codes for CASSLEGSLALEQFF.

The rearrangement links TRBV5-4 to TRBJ1-5; D is possibly TRBD1 (5 bases). The CDR3 sequence is 15 residues long. Per germline, CDR1 SGHNT and CDR2 YYREEE (reference sequence). Trimming left V 0 bases short and J 5 bases short, with 12 bases between. The chain's CDR3 is CASSLAGRADQPQHF. Written as DNA, the CDR3 is TGTGCCAGCAGCTTGGCGGGCAGGGCCGATCAGCCCCAGCATTTT.

The chain carries TRBV21-1 and TRBJ1-5. TRBV21-1 represents a pseudogene. CDR3 length: 13 amino acids. The CDR3 sequence is CASSKRGNQPQHF. CDR3 nucleotides: TGTGCCAGCAGCAAACGGGGGAATCAGCCCCAGCATTTT.

The J gene is TRBJ2-2, the V gene TRBV7-2, with 10 positions matching TRBD1. Germline V gene data show CDR1 as SGHTA and CDR2 as FQGNSA. With V trimmed by 3 bases and J by 6 bases, 7 bases remained unmatched. The CDR3 length is 16 residues. The CDR3 DNA reads as TGTGCCAGCAGCTTCTCCGGGACAGGGGTCGCCGGGGAGCTGTTTTTT. It codes for CASSFSGTGVAGELFF.

This clone was seen just once. CDR3 nucleotide sequence: TGTGCCAGCAGCTCACAAGGGGCGGGGGGATATACTAGTACAGATACGCAGTATTTT. It yields the protein CASSSQGAGGYTSTDTQYF. The V and J genes are TRBV11-2 and TRBJ2-3; 8 bases map to TRBD2. V shed 4 bases, J shed 3 bases, and the junction held 18 bases outside the gene matches. Looked up from germline, CDR1 is SGHAT and CDR2 is FQNNGV. This CDR3 contains 19 residues. Drawing the rest from reference TRBV11-2 and TRBJ2-3, the complete variable domain is EAGVAQSPRYKIIEKRQSVAFWCNPISGHATLYWYQQILGQGPKLLIQFQNNGVVDDSQLPKDRFSAERLKGVDSTLKIQPAKLEDSAVYLCASSSQGAGGYTSTDTQYFGPGTRLTVL.

The V and J genes are TRBV19 and TRBJ1-6, with 12 positions matching TRBD1. J gave up 15 bases and V 3 bases, and 15 bases lay outside the gene matches. The CDR3 is 17 residues long. CDR1 is LNHDA, CDR2 SQIVND, per germline (reference sequence). The CDR3 sequence is CASSIRVGTGGLVLLHF. Written as DNA, the CDR3 is TGTGCCAGTAGTATCAGAGTCGGGACAGGGGGCTTGGTTCTCCTCCACTTT.

The V and J genes are TRBV16 and TRBJ1-2; maybe TRBD1 (6 bases). In germline, CDR1 is KGHSY, CDR2 FQNENV. The CDR3 is 15 amino acids. Trimming cost V 6 bases and J 5 bases, with 19 bases left between them. CDR3 sequence: CASSPSQGLSYGYTF. The CDR3 nucleotides are TGTGCCAGCAGTCCAAGCCAGGGGCTTTCTTATGGCTACACCTTC. The variable domain in full, with the rest retrieved from reference TRBV16 and TRBJ1-2, is GEEVAQTPKHLVRGEGQKAKLYCAPIKGHSYVFWYQQVLKNEFKFLISFQNENVFDETGMPKERFSAKCLPNSPCSLEIQATKLEDSAVYFCASSPSQGLSYGYTFGSGTRLTVV.

This clone has more than one count but fewer than ten. In the same sample, other DNA sequences code for this CDR3. V and J are TRBV5-1 and TRBJ1-5; D call uncertain. The V and J ends lost 4 bases and 5 bases respectively, with 10 bases between them. Germline CDR1 SGHRS, CDR2 YFSETQ. The CDR3 runs to 13 residues. In DNA form, the CDR3 reads TGCGCCAGCAGCCTAGACCGAGATCAGCCCCAGCATTTT. Protein sequence: CASSLDRDQPQHF.

This clone came up a few times. This sequence joins TRBV19 and TRBJ1-5, with TRBD1 matching over 10 bases. CDR3 length: 17 amino acids. CDR1 and CDR2 from the germline V gene are LNHDA and SQIVND (reference sequence). V shed 5 bases and J 3 bases; nucleotides not matched to a gene: 10. For the CDR3, the DNA is TGTGCCAGTAGTCCCGAGGACAGGGGGTGGATCAATCAGCCCCAGCATTTT. Its protein is CASSPEDRGWINQPQHF.

The CDR3 is CASSGGGTDTQYF. The CDR3, as DNA: TGTGCCAGCAGCGGCGGGGGCACAGATACGCAGTATTTT. The chain uses TRBV7-3 and TRBJ2-3; perhaps TRBD2 as D (6 bases). Germline CDR1 and CDR2: SGHTA and FQGTGA. This CDR3 spans 13 amino acids. Trimming left V 5 bases short and J 1 base short, with 7 bases between.

The chain combines TRBV24-1 with TRBJ2-3; perhaps TRBD2 as D (6 bases). Trimming pared 3 bases from V and 2 bases from J, leaving 11 bases between. The CDR3 runs to 15 residues. Germline CDR1 reads KGHDR; CDR2 reads SFDVKD. The CDR3 coding sequence is TGTGCCACCAGTGATCCGCGGGGCTCCACAGATACGCAGTATTTT. Translation: CATSDPRGSTDTQYF.

The genes are TRBV19 and TRBJ1-2; 7 nucleotides line up with TRBD1. Germline V gene data show CDR1 as LNHDA and CDR2 as SQIVND (reference sequence). The CDR3 consists of 15 residues. V trimming: 7 bases; J trimming: 0 bases; junction bases outside the gene matches: 8. The chain's CDR3 is CASTGTEATNYGYTF. In DNA, the CDR3 is TGTGCCAGTACCGGGACAGAAGCAACTAACTATGGCTACACCTTC.

The chain recombines TRBV18 with TRBJ1-4, with D unclear. Germline CDR1 is KGHSH and CDR2 is LQKENI. This CDR3 is built from 14 residues. The V end lost 3 bases, the J end lost 6 bases, and 11 bases lay between the germline ends. The CDR3 is CASSPTGRDEKLFF. CDR3 DNA: TGTGCCAGCTCACCGACGGGGAGGGATGAAAAACTGTTTTTT.

The V gene is TRBV7-2, the J gene TRBJ1-5; D not resolved. CDR1 is SGHTA, CDR2 FQGNSA, per germline. V dropped 5 bases and J dropped 4 bases, with 9 bases sitting between them. The CDR3 is made up of 13 amino acids. The CDR3 reads CASSRGYNQPQHF. As DNA, the CDR3 is TGTGCCAGCAGCCGAGGCTATAATCAGCCCCAGCATTTT.

In this sample, this clone turned up once. The J gene is TRBJ2-7, the V gene TRBV30; 10 bases are a match to TRBD2. Looked up from germline, CDR1 is GTSNPN and CDR2 is SVGIG (reference sequence). The V segment lost 4 bases and the J segment 3 bases; nucleotides outside the gene matches: 6. The CDR3 loop spans 14 amino acids. In nucleotides, the CDR3 is TGTGCCTGGACTAACCTAGCGGGGGTCTACGAGCAGTACTTC. The encoded protein is CAWTNLAGVYEQYF.